One sample yielded the 9 T cell receptor beta chains listed below, sequenced in a study of blood T cell repertoires in COVID-19. Measured with immunoSEQ multiplex PCR; TCRdb has only the in-frame clones, and not every one. The profile shows roughly 7,300 clones, 75% to 90% of them singletons. The specimen sequenced was peripheral blood. All receptors derive from a human donor in a cohort sampled during active COVID-19.

The V gene is TRBV6-6, the J gene TRBJ1-5; 7 bases line up with TRBD1. Germline V gene sequence: CDR1 MNHNY, CDR2 SVGAGI (reference sequence). Losses at the gene ends were 7 bases for V and 5 bases for J; bases not matched to a gene: 14. The CDR3 spans 16 residues. CDR3 sequence: CASTPGQALEDQPQHF. DNA for the CDR3: TGTGCCAGCACCCCCGGACAGGCCCTTGAGGATCAGCCCCAGCATTTT.

CDR3 sequence: CASSQTTGFEQYF. CDR3 DNA sequence: TGCGCCAGCAGCCAAACGACAGGGTTCGAGCAGTACTTC. The chain links TRBV4-3 to TRBJ2-7; 7 nucleotides agree with TRBD1. This CDR3 comprises 13 residues. V was pared by 2 bases and J by 6 bases, with 4 bases of the junction left unmatched. Germline loops: CDR1 LGHNA, CDR2 YSLEER.

In nucleotides, the CDR3 is TGTGCCAGCAGCTCCCCTTGGGAGCTTACCCCAGATACGCAGTATTTT. It is translated as CASSSPWELTPDTQYF. This chain connects TRBV7-9 to TRBJ2-3, with a weak D call TRBD2 (5 bases). Germline loops: CDR1 SEHNR, CDR2 FQNEAQ (reference sequence). Trimming left V 4 bases short and J 4 bases short, with 18 bases between. This CDR3 is 16 amino acids long. Full variable domain (outside the CDR3, taken from reference TRBV7-9 and TRBJ2-3): DTGVSQNPRHKITKRGQNVTFRCDPISEHNRLYWYRQTLGQGPEFLTYFQNEAQLEKSRLLSDRFSAERPKGSFSTLEIQRTEQGDSAMYLCASSSPWELTPDTQYFGPGTRLTVL.

This clone was detected a few times. The genes are TRBV19 and TRBJ1-2; 8 positions match TRBD1. The trim removed 7 bases at V and 8 bases at J, leaving 12 bases unmatched. The CDR3 runs to 14 residues. Germline V lookup: CDR1 LNHDA, CDR2 SQIVND (reference sequence). CDR3 in DNA: TGTGCCAGTACCCGTGGAGGGGCAGGGGGCGGCTACACCTTC. Its translation is CASTRGGAGGGYTF.

The rearrangement joins TRBV7-9 to TRBJ2-1, with D perhaps TRBD2 (5 bases). Germline V gene data show CDR1 as SEHNR and CDR2 as FQNEAQ (reference sequence). The CDR3 loop spans 17 amino acids. The V gene lost 5 bases and the J gene lost 5 bases, with 22 bases spanning the gap. CDR3 nucleotide sequence: TGTGCCAGCAGCGGTCGACCAAGCACTAGACCCGACAATGAGCAGTTCTTC. It specifies CASSGRPSTRPDNEQFF.

This sequence joins TRBV28 and TRBJ1-6; 8 positions match TRBD1. CDR1 is MDHEN and CDR2 is SYDVKM in the germline V gene. The CDR3 runs 16 residues. After removal of 2 bases from V and 9 bases from J, the junction contained 9 bases not matched to a gene. Written as DNA, the CDR3 is TGTGCCAGCAGTTTAAACGAGGACAGGGAGGGTTCACCCCTCCACTTT. Its translation is CASSLNEDREGSPLHF.

A word on this clone: This sample includes further DNA sequences coding for the same CDR3. The V gene is TRBV18, the J gene TRBJ1-2; 9 positions agree with TRBD1. The CDR3 sequence is 16 residues long. Trimming cost V 0 bases and J 3 bases; bases outside gene matches: 5. Germline V gives CDR1 KGHSH, CDR2 LQKENI. CDR3 in amino acids: CASSPPTGGRHYGYTF. CDR3 coding DNA: TGTGCCAGCTCACCACCAACAGGGGGCCGACACTATGGCTACACCTTC.

V gene TRBV29-1 combines with J gene TRBJ1-4, with TRBD1 identical over 8 bases. CDR3 length: 13 residues. Germline CDR1 SQVTM, CDR2 ANQGSEA. V shed 7 bases and J 5 bases; nucleotides not matched to a gene: 6. CDR3 DNA: TGCAGCGGGACCGACAGGGGAAATGAAAAACTGTTTTTT. It encodes CSGTDRGNEKLFF.

This clone is deemed medium-sized. The CDR3 is CASSLADGLNSPLHF. CDR3 in DNA: TGTGCCAGCAGCTTAGCGGACGGACTCAATTCACCCCTCCACTTT. This chain links TRBV13 with TRBJ1-6, with unresolved D. CDR1 is PRHDT and CDR2 is FYEKMQ in the germline V gene (reference sequence). The V end was cut by 1 base, the J end by 7 bases, with 11 bases between. The CDR3 length is 15 residues.